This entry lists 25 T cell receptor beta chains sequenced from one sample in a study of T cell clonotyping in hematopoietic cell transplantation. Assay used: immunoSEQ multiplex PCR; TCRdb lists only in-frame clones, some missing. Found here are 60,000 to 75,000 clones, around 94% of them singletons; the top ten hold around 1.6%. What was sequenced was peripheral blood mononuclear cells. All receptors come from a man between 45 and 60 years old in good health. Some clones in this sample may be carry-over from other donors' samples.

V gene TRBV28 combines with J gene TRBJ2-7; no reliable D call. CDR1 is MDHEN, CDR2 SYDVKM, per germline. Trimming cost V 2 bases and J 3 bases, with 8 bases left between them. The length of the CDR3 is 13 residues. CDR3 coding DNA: TGTGCCAGCAGTTTAGGCAACGACTACGAGCAGTACTTC. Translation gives CASSLGNDYEQYF.

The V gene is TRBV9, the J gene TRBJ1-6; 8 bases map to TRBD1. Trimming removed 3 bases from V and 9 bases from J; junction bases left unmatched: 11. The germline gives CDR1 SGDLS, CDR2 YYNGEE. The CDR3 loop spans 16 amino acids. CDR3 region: CASSEGFSRGRSPLHF. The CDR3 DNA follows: TGTGCCAGCAGCGAGGGATTTTCCAGGGGGCGTTCACCCCTCCACTTT.

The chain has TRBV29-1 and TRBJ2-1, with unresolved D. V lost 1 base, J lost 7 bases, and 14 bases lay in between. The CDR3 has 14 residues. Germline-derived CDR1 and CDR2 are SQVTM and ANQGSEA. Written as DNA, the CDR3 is TGCAGCGTTGAAGGACCTAGAGTCCTTAATGAGCAGTTCTTC. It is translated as CSVEGPRVLNEQFF.

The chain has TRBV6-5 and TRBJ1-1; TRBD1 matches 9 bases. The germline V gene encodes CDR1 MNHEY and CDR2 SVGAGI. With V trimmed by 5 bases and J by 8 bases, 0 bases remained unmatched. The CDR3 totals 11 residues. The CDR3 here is CASSGTGEAFF. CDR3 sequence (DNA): TGTGCCAGCAGTGGGACAGGGGAAGCTTTCTTT.

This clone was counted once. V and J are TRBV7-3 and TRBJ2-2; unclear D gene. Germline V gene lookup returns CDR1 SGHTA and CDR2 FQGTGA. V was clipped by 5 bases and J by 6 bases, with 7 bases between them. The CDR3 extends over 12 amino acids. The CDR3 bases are TGTGCCAGCAGCCCCTGGGCCGGGGAGCTGTTTTTT. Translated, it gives CASSPWAGELFF.

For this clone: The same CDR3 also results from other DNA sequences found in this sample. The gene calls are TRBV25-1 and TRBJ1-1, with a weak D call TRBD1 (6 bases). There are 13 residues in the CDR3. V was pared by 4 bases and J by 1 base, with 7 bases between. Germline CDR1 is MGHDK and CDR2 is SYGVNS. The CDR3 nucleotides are TGTGCCAGCAGTGTAGGGGGGAACACTGAAGCTTTCTTT. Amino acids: CASSVGGNTEAFF. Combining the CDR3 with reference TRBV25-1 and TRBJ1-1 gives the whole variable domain EADIYQTPRYLVIGTGKKITLECSQTMGHDKMYWYQQDPGMELHLIHYSYGVNSTEKGDLSSESTVSRIRTEHFPLTLESARPSHTSQYLCASSVGGNTEAFFGQGTRLTVV.

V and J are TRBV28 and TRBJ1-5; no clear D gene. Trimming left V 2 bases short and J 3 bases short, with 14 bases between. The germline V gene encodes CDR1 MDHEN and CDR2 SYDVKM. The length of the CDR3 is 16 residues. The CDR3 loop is CASSLPPVRSNQPQHF. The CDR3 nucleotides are TGTGCCAGCAGTTTACCCCCGGTCCGGTCCAATCAGCCCCAGCATTTT.

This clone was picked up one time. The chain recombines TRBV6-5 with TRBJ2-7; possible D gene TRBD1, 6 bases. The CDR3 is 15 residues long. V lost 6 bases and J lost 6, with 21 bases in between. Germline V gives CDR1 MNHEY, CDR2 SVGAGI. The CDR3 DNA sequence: TGTGCCAGCAGATTAAACCGGGACATGGGTAGCGAGCAGTACTTC. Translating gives CASRLNRDMGSEQYF.

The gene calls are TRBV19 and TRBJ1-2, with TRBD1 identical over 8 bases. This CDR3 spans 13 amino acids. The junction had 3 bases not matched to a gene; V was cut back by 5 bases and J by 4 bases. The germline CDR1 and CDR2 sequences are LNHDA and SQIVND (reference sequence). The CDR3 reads CASSYGQGYGYTF. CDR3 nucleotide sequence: TGTGCCAGTAGTTACGGACAGGGCTATGGCTACACCTTC. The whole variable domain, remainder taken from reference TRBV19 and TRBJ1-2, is DGGITQSPKYLFRKEGQNVTLSCEQNLNHDAMYWYRQDPGQGLRLIYYSQIVNDFQKGDIAEGYSVSREKKESFPLTVTSAQKNPTAFYLCASSYGQGYGYTFGSGTRLTVV.

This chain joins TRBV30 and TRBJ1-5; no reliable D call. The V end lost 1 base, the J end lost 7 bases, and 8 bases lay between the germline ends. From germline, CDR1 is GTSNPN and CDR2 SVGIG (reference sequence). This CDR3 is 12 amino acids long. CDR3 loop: CAWSELGQPQHF. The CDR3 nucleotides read TGTGCCTGGAGTGAGTTAGGACAGCCCCAGCATTTT.

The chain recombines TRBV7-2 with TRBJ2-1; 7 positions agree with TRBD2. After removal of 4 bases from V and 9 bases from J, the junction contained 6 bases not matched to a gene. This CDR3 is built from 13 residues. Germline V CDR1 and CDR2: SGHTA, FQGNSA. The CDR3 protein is CASSSDTGGEQFF. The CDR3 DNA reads TGTGCCAGCAGCTCAGACACGGGGGGTGAGCAGTTCTTC.

As DNA, the CDR3 is TGTGCCAGCAGCTTGGCCAGAACAGACTCCCTAGAGACCCAGTACTTC. Translation: CASSLARTDSLETQYF. The chain links TRBV5-4 to TRBJ2-5; D call uncertain. V gave up 0 bases and J gave up 4 bases, with 16 bases separating them. Germline CDR1 reads SGHNT; CDR2 reads YYREEE (reference sequence). This CDR3 is built from 16 residues. Variable domain in full (rest from reference TRBV5-4 and TRBJ2-5): ETGVTQSPTHLIKTRGQQVTLRCSSQSGHNTVSWYQQALGQGPQFIFQYYREEENGRGNFPPRFSGLQFPNYSSELNVNALELDDSALYLCASSLARTDSLETQYFGPGTRLLVL.

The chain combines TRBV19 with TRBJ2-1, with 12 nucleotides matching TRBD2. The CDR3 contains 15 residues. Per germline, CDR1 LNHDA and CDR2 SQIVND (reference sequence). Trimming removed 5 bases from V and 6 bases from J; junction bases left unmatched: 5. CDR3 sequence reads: CASSATSGSLNEQFF. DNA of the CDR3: TGTGCCAGTAGTGCGACTAGCGGGAGTCTCAATGAGCAGTTCTTC.

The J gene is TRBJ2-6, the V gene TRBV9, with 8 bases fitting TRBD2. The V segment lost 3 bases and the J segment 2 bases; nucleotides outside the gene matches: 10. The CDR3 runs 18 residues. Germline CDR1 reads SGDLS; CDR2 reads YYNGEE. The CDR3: CASSALSGNSPGANVLTF. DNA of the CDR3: TGTGCCAGCAGCGCCCTTAGCGGGAACTCTCCTGGGGCCAACGTCCTGACTTTC.

This CDR3 reads CASSPGTGTLADTQYF. CDR3 sequence (DNA): TGCGCCAGCAGCCCGGGGACAGGGACCCTCGCAGATACGCAGTATTTT. V is TRBV4-1 and J is TRBJ2-3; 9 nucleotides agree with TRBD1. V was pared by 4 bases and J by 4 bases, with 9 bases of the junction left unmatched. This CDR3 comprises 16 residues. CDR1 is MGHRA and CDR2 is YSYEKL in the germline V gene.

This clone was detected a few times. Written as DNA, the CDR3 is TGTGCCAGCAGTCAAGGGGGACACTTAGACACCGGGGAGCTGTTTTTT. Translating gives CASSQGGHLDTGELFF. The V call is TRBV11-3, the J call TRBJ2-2, with D possibly being TRBD1 (6 bases). The CDR3 is 16 amino acids. V lost 6 bases and J 3 bases, leaving 17 bases between the germline ends. Germline CDR1 and CDR2: SGHNT and YENEEA.

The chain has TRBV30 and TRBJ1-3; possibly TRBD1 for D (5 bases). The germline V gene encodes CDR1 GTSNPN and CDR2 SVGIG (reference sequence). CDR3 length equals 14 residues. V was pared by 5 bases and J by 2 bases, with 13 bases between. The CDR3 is CAWGGGKAGNTIYF. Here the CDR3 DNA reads TGTGCCTGGGGTGGGGGTAAGGCTGGAAACACCATATATTTT.

The CDR3 bases are TGTGCCAGCAGTGTTAGGCCCCAGGGATTTCAGCCCCAGCATTTT. Amino acids: CASSVRPQGFQPQHF. The chain employs TRBV6-1 and TRBJ1-5; D perhaps matches TRBD1 (5 bases). V dropped 4 bases and J dropped 6 bases, with 16 bases sitting between them. The CDR3 sequence is 15 residues long. CDR1 MNHNS and CDR2 SASEGT come from the germline V gene.

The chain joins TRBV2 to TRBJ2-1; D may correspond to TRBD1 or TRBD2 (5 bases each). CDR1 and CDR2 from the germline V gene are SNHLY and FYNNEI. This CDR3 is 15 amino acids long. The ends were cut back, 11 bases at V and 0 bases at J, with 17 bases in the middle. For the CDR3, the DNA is TGTGCCGGGGCCCGGGACCAAAGCTCCTACAATGAGCAGTTCTTC. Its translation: CAGARDQSSYNEQFF.

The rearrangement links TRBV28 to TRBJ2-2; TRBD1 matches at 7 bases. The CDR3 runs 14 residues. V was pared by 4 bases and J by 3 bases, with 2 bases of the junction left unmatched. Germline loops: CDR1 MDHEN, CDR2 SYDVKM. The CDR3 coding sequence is TGTGCCAGCAGTTCCGGGACAGACACCGGGGAGCTGTTTTTT. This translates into CASSSGTDTGELFF. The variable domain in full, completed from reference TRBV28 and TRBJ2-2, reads DVKVTQSSRYLVKRTGEKVFLECVQDMDHENMFWYRQDPGLGLRLIYFSYDVKMKEKGDIPEGYSVSREKKERFSLILESASTNQTSMYLCASSSGTDTGELFFGEGSRLTVL.

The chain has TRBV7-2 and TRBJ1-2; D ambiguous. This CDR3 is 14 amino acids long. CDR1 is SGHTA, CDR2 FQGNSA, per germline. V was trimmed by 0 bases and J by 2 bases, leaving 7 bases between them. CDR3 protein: CASSLARKNYGYTF. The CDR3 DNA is TGTGCCAGCAGCTTAGCACGGAAAAACTATGGCTACACCTTC.

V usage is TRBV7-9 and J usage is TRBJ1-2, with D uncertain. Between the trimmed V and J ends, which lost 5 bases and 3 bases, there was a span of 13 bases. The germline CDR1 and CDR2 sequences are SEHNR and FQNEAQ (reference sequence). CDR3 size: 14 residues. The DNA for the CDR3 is TGTGCCAGCAGCCTCCGGACGGACCACTATGGCTACACCTTC. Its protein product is CASSLRTDHYGYTF.

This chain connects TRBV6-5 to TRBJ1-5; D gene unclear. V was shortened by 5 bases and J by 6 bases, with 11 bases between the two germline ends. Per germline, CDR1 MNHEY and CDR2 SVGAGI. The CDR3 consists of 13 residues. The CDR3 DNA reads TGTGCCAGCAGTCTCAACCGAGGTCAGCCCCAGCATTTT. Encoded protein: CASSLNRGQPQHF.

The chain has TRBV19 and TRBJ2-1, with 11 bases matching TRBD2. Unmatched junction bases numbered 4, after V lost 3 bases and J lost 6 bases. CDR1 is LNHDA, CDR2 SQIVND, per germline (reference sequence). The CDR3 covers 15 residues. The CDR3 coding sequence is TGTGCCAGTAGTATTAGCGGGGGGGCCGGCAATGAGCAGTTCTTC. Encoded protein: CASSISGGAGNEQFF.

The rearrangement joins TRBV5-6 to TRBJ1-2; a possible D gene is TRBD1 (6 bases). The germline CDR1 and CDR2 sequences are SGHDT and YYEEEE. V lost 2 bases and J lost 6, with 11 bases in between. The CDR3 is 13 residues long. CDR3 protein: CASSFNREDGYTF. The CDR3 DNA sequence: TGTGCCAGCAGCTTCAACAGGGAGGATGGCTACACCTTC.